The rows below give T cell receptor beta chains drawn from one sample of a study of Ad26.COV2.S vaccination and SARS-CoV-2 variants. The data were produced by immunoSEQ multiplex PCR, yet TCRdb's version contains in-frame clones alone and is incomplete. Of 500,000 or so clones detected, roughly 85% appear once; the ten largest clones hold over 10%. The sequenced sample was peripheral blood, obtained in a trial of Ad26.COV2.S vaccine versus placebo. All receptors come from a person aged 18 to 59 who received the Ad26.COV2.S COVID-19 vaccine or a placebo. CDR3s include the opening cysteine and the closing phenylalanine or tryptophan. The order of the fields is clone size, J gene, V gene, D gene, CDR3 protein, CDR3 DNA. D genes are given only for firm matches. Size values are once, few and many counts, or a class for expanded clones, and some rows have none.

size: .
J: TRBJ2-7
V: TRBV3-1/TRBV3-2
D: .
CDR3: CASSRDKRNEQYF
DNA: TGTGCCAGCAGCCGGGACAAGAGGAACGAGCAGTACTTC

size: many
J: TRBJ2-7
V: TRBV20-1
D: .
CDR3: CSAPQTYEQYF
DNA: TGCAGTGCTCCACAGACCTACGAGCAGTACTTC

size: .
J: TRBJ2-1
V: TRBV10-3
D: TRBD2
CDR3: CAISVLPLGLAGGGSYNEQFF
DNA: TGTGCCATCAGTGTACTCCCATTAGGACTAGCGGGAGGGGGGTCCTACAATGAGCAGTTCTTC

size: .
J: TRBJ2-1
V: TRBV6-1
D: TRBD2
CDR3: CASSDPTRGLAYHEQFF
DNA: TGTGCCAGCAGTGACCCGACCCGGGGACTAGCTTACCATGAGCAGTTCTTC

size: .
J: TRBJ1-6
V: TRBV7-2
D: .
CDR3: CASSLDPGPSGSPLHF
DNA: TGTGCCAGCAGCTTAGACCCGGGGCCTTCAGGTTCACCCCTCCACTTT

size: .
J: TRBJ2-3
V: TRBV30
D: .
CDR3: CAWSVGTRSTDTQYF
DNA: TGTGCCTGGAGTGTAGGGACAAGGAGCACAGATACGCAGTATTTT

size: once
J: TRBJ1-1
V: TRBV2
D: .
CDR3: CASRPTWNTEAFF
DNA: TGTGCCAGCAGGCCGACATGGAACACTGAAGCTTTCTTT

size: .
J: TRBJ1-1
V: TRBV4-2
D: TRBD1
CDR3: CASRPGQGVRDTEAFF
DNA: TGTGCCAGCAGGCCGGGACAGGGGGTCCGTGACACTGAAGCTTTCTTT

size: .
J: TRBJ1-1
V: TRBV6-5
D: .
CDR3: CASGEARTEAFF
DNA: TGTGCCAGTGGTGAGGCACGTACTGAAGCTTTCTTT

size: .
J: TRBJ2-1
V: TRBV5-6
D: .
CDR3: CASSSISGPRQQNEQFF
DNA: TGTGCCAGCAGCTCCATTTCCGGGCCTAGACAGCAAAATGAGCAGTTCTTC

size: .
J: TRBJ1-2
V: TRBV4-2
D: TRBD1
CDR3: CASSQGQDYGYTF
DNA: TGTGCCAGCAGCCAGGGACAGGACTATGGCTACACCTTC

size: .
J: TRBJ2-1
V: TRBV24-1
D: .
CDR3: CATSLQGGYNEQFF
DNA: TGTGCCACCAGTCTCCAGGGGGGGTACAATGAGCAGTTCTTC

size: few
J: TRBJ2-6
V: TRBV3-1/TRBV3-2
D: .
CDR3: CASSQDWNSGANVLTF
DNA: TGTGCCAGCAGCCAAGATTGGAACTCTGGGGCCAACGTCCTGACTTTC

size: .
J: TRBJ2-7
V: TRBV12-3/TRBV12-4
D: .
CDR3: CASSLVAYEQYF
DNA: TGTGCCAGCAGCCTAGTTGCCTACGAGCAGTACTTC

size: .
J: TRBJ2-5
V: TRBV6-4
D: .
CDR3: CASRKKQVREETQYF
DNA: TGTGCCAGCAGGAAGAAGCAGGTGAGGGAAGAGACCCAGTACTTC

size: .
J: TRBJ2-7
V: TRBV7-2
D: TRBD2
CDR3: CASSPGRATYEQYF
DNA: TGTGCCAGCAGCCCCGGGAGGGCCACCTACGAGCAGTACTTC

size: .
J: TRBJ2-1
V: TRBV29-1
D: .
CDR3: CSVEVFTYNEQFF
DNA: TGCAGCGTTGAAGTGTTCACCTACAATGAGCAGTTCTTC

size: .
J: TRBJ2-1
V: TRBV30
D: .
CDR3: CAWSVGNEQFF
DNA: TGTGCCTGGAGTGTCGGAAATGAGCAGTTCTTC

size: .
J: TRBJ1-1
V: TRBV6-5
D: .
CDR3: CATALVGKNTEAFF
DNA: TGTGCCACGGCATTGGTGGGAAAGAACACTGAAGCTTTCTTT

size: .
J: TRBJ2-5
V: TRBV7-8
D: .
CDR3: CASSLALQTQYF
DNA: TGTGCCAGCAGCTTAGCGTTGCAGACCCAGTACTTC

size: .
J: TRBJ2-3
V: TRBV4-3
D: TRBD1
CDR3: CASSHTAGTGTDTQYF
DNA: TGCGCCAGCAGCCACACCGCCGGGACAGGCACAGATACGCAGTATTTT

size: .
J: TRBJ1-6
V: TRBV29-1
D: .
CDR3: CSVGWGLDSPLHF
DNA: TGCAGCGTTGGCTGGGGGCTCGATTCACCCCTCCACTTT

size: .
J: TRBJ1-1
V: TRBV19
D: .
CDR3: CASSIGQGKGNTEAFF
DNA: TGTGCCAGTAGTATAGGTCAGGGGAAAGGGAACACTGAAGCTTTCTTT

size: .
J: TRBJ1-1
V: TRBV18
D: .
CDR3: CASSPPTGGNTEAFF
DNA: TGTGCCAGCTCACCACCGACGGGCGGGAACACTGAAGCTTTCTTT

size: .
J: TRBJ1-5
V: TRBV28
D: .
CDR3: CAGQRGVNRGNQPQHF
DNA: TGTGCCGGGCAAAGGGGGGTCAACAGGGGCAATCAGCCCCAGCATTTT

size: .
J: TRBJ2-1
V: TRBV7-3
D: .
CDR3: CASSTSGRNNEQFF
DNA: TGTGCCAGCAGCACCTCGGGGCGGAACAATGAGCAGTTCTTC

size: .
J: TRBJ2-5
V: TRBV14
D: .
CDR3: CASSFNSETQYF
DNA: TGTGCCAGCAGCTTCAACTCGGAGACCCAGTACTTC

size: .
J: TRBJ1-1
V: TRBV19
D: .
CDR3: CASSTRVQAFF
DNA: TGTGCCAGTAGTACGAGGGTCCAGGCTTTCTTT

size: .
J: TRBJ2-1
V: TRBV30
D: TRBD1
CDR3: CAWSGATGGSGEQFF
DNA: TGTGCCTGGAGTGGGGCGACAGGGGGCTCAGGTGAGCAGTTCTTC

size: .
J: TRBJ1-2
V: TRBV3-1/TRBV3-2
D: .
CDR3: CASSRQGLDGYTF
DNA: TGTGCCAGCAGCCGTCAGGGACTCGATGGCTACACCTTC

size: once
J: TRBJ2-3
V: TRBV5-6
D: .
CDR3: CASSLVIGEQYF
DNA: TGTGCCAGCAGCTTGGTCATAGGAGAACAGTATTTT

size: .
J: TRBJ2-1
V: TRBV5-1
D: .
CDR3: CASSLDNGEQFF
DNA: TGCGCCAGCAGCTTGGACAACGGTGAGCAGTTCTTC

size: .
J: TRBJ1-1
V: TRBV7-9
D: .
CDR3: CASSSRPGTEAFF
DNA: TGTGCCAGCAGCTCACGACCGGGGACTGAAGCTTTCTTT

size: .
J: TRBJ1-6
V: TRBV7-3
D: .
CDR3: CASSLKPAYNSPLHF
DNA: TGTGCCAGCAGCTTAAAGCCGGCCTATAATTCACCCCTCCACTTT

size: .
J: TRBJ1-2
V: TRBV30
D: .
CDR3: CAWSARGGTNYGYTF
DNA: TGTGCCTGGAGTGCCCGAGGGGGGACTAACTATGGCTACACCTTC

size: .
J: TRBJ1-2
V: TRBV19
D: TRBD1
CDR3: CASTRTGGIDGYTF
DNA: TGTGCCAGTACCCGGACAGGGGGCATAGATGGCTACACCTTC

size: .
J: TRBJ1-6
V: TRBV7-3
D: .
CDR3: CASGVLRVSPLHF
DNA: TGTGCCTCCGGGGTCCTGCGGGTTTCACCCCTCCACTTT

size: .
J: TRBJ2-7
V: TRBV28
D: .
CDR3: CASSLSGQSSYEQYF
DNA: TGTGCCAGCAGTTTATCCGGACAGAGCTCCTACGAGCAGTACTTC

size: few
J: TRBJ2-7
V: TRBV5-4
D: TRBD2
CDR3: CASSSTSGSSYEQYF
DNA: TGTGCCAGCAGCTCAACTAGCGGGAGTTCCTACGAGCAGTACTTC

size: .
J: TRBJ2-7
V: TRBV29-1
D: TRBD1
CDR3: CSVMTGGRENYEQYF
DNA: TGCAGCGTGATGACAGGGGGGCGAGAGAACTACGAGCAGTACTTC

size: .
J: TRBJ2-7
V: TRBV10-3
D: TRBD1
CDR3: CAISNRDSASYEQYF
DNA: TGTGCCATCAGTAACCGGGACAGCGCGTCCTACGAGCAGTACTTC

size: .
J: TRBJ2-5
V: TRBV9
D: .
CDR3: CASSLSQGALGETQYF
DNA: TGTGCCAGCAGCTTATCTCAGGGTGCCTTAGGGGAGACCCAGTACTTC

size: .
J: TRBJ1-1
V: TRBV2
D: .
CDR3: CASISPGGRNTEAFF
DNA: TGTGCCAGCATCTCCCCCGGGGGCCGGAACACTGAAGCTTTCTTT

size: few
J: TRBJ1-2
V: TRBV9
D: TRBD1
CDR3: CASSVGTDTLYGYTF
DNA: TGTGCCAGCAGCGTGGGGACAGATACCCTCTATGGCTACACCTTC

size: .
J: TRBJ1-1
V: TRBV28
D: TRBD1
CDR3: CASSPVPGQLTNTEAFF
DNA: TGTGCCAGCAGTCCTGTCCCGGGACAGTTAACGAACACTGAAGCTTTCTTT

size: .
J: TRBJ2-7
V: TRBV4-2
D: .
CDR3: CASSQAVGVQYF
DNA: TGTGCCAGCAGCCAAGCCGTCGGCGTGCAGTACTTC

size: .
J: TRBJ1-2
V: TRBV7-2
D: .
CDR3: CASSLADWRNYGYTF
DNA: TGTGCCAGCAGCTTAGCGGACTGGAGAAACTATGGCTACACCTTC

size: .
J: TRBJ1-2
V: TRBV7-2
D: TRBD1
CDR3: CASSSTGGQGSSTNYGYTF
DNA: TGTGCCAGCAGCTCAACCGGGGGACAGGGGTCCTCCACTAACTATGGCTACACCTTC

size: .
J: TRBJ1-5
V: TRBV2
D: .
CDR3: CASSEGPGPFSNQPQHF
DNA: TGTGCCAGCAGTGAAGGGCCAGGGCCTTTTAGCAATCAGCCCCAGCATTTT

size: .
J: TRBJ1-2
V: TRBV2
D: .
CDR3: CASSRTGLGDGYTF
DNA: TGTGCCAGCAGTCGCACAGGGCTTGGGGATGGCTACACCTTC

size: .
J: TRBJ1-2
V: TRBV4-1
D: .
CDR3: CASSQGPRAYGYTF
DNA: TGCGCCAGCAGCCAAGGCCCCCGGGCCTATGGCTACACCTTC

size: .
J: TRBJ2-3
V: TRBV19
D: .
CDR3: CASSIDQPRTDTQYF
DNA: TGTGCCAGTAGTATAGATCAACCCCGCACAGATACGCAGTATTTT

size: .
J: TRBJ2-2
V: TRBV24-1
D: TRBD2
CDR3: CATSDLRSSGTTGELFF
DNA: TGTGCCACCAGTGATTTGCGTTCTAGCGGGACTACCGGGGAGCTGTTTTTT

size: .
J: TRBJ1-1
V: TRBV5-1
D: TRBD1
CDR3: CASSLLTGLNTEAFF
DNA: TGCGCCAGCAGCTTGCTGACAGGGCTGAACACTGAAGCTTTCTTT